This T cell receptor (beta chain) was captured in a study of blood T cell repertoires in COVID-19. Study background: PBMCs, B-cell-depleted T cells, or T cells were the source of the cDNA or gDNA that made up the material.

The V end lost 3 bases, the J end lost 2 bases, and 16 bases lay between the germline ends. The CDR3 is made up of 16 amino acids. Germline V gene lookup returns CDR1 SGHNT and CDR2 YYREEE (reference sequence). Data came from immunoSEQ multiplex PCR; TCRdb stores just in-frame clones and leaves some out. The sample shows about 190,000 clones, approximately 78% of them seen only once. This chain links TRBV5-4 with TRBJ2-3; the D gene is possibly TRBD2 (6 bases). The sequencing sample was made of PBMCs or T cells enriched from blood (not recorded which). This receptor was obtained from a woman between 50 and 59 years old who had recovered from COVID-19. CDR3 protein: CASSSASSVTTDTQYF. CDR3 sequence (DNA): TGTGCCAGCAGCTCTGCTTCTAGCGTTACCACAGATACGCAGTATTTT.